This T cell receptor beta chain emerged from a study of glioma-infiltrating T cells after dendritic cell vaccination. Study-level results: Longer survival after dendritic cell vaccination followed higher pretreatment TIL content.

TCRB CDR3 was amplified from 2 ug genomic DNA or less. The repertoire was sequenced with immunoSEQ multiplex PCR; TCRdb's copy has only in-frame clones and lacks some. This table holds around 90,000 clones, about 81% found once. In the case of this clone: Its antigen is still unknown.

Stated time point: after dendritic cell vaccination, including at tumor progression/relapse. Isocitrate dehydrogenase mutation was absent in all glioblastoma patients. Before vaccination, two weeks after the third vaccination, and at progression, PBMC were collected. The V end lost 5 bases, the J end lost 1 base, and 11 bases lay between the germline ends. CDR1 is SGHAT, CDR2 FQNNGV, per germline. The CDR3 covers 15 residues. The chain employs TRBV11-2 and TRBJ2-2; D uncertain. The receptor's source is a human donor with glioblastoma. The specimen was blood, collected after dendritic cell vaccination. This chain's CDR3 is CASSHQTQNTGELFF. CDR3 DNA sequence: TGTGCCAGCAGCCACCAAACACAGAACACCGGGGAGCTGTTTTTT.